Listed below are T cell receptor beta chains from one sample, sequenced in a study of T cell repertoires in cytomegalovirus infection. Each CDR3 protein is one row after TCRdb ran MiXCR on the reads. This table has fewer than 80,000 distinct CDR3 sequences, 3% to 4.5% appearing once. The specimen sequenced was PBMCs. These receptors were collected from a human donor in good health (CMV status not recorded). Some clones in this sample may be carry-over from other donors' samples. The CDR3 runs from the conserved cysteine through the conserved F or W.

v_gene,j_gene,CDR3aa
TRBV7-2,TRBJ1-5,CASSLGSTGNQPQHF
TRBV14,TRBJ1-1,CASSQKTPLEAFF
TRBV29-1,TRBJ2-1,CSVARLAGDEQFF
TRBV7-2,TRBJ1-2,CASSLVVGTNWGGYTF
TRBV7-2,TRBJ2-5,CASSFPLNQETQYF
TRBV6-4,TRBJ2-3,CASSERGEGDTQYF
TRBV6-1,TRBJ1-5,CASSDWGAGNQPQHF
TRBV27,TRBJ1-4,CASSRVGVEKLFF
TRBV11-2,TRBJ2-7,CASSSGDRGSYEQYF
TRBV7-8,TRBJ2-5,CASSSTLYGLAEETQYF
TRBV4-1,TRBJ2-1,CASSQDLPGLAGGNEQFF
TRBV18,TRBJ2-5,CASSPDLTSGGPYQETQYF
TRBV7-6,TRBJ2-7,CASSSWEEYEQYF
TRBV12-3/TRBV12-4,TRBJ1-4,CASSLRGQGNEKLFF
TRBV20-1,TRBJ2-1,CSAEAKDPSDEQFF
TRBV4-3,TRBJ2-2,CASSQGGTGNTGELFF
TRBV6-1,TRBJ1-2,CASSRGTGGYTF
TRBV5-4,TRBJ1-6,CASSLDQTGSPLHF
TRBV2,TRBJ2-1,CASSATRNEQFF
TRBV28,TRBJ2-7,CASRLGAVAGGEQYF
TRBV6-4,TRBJ1-3,CASSDSDSFSGNTIYF
TRBV10-3,TRBJ2-7,CAITPGTSTSYEQYF
TRBV7-2,TRBJ2-1,CASSLWVRQGGYNEQFF